This TCR beta chain was sequenced during a study of T cell changes during pregnancy in multiple sclerosis. Sequenced by immunoSEQ multiplex PCR; TCRdb stores in-frame clones only, minus some. The sample holds approximately 130,000 clones, approximately 93% seen once. The CDR3 is 13 residues long. The germline CDR1 and CDR2 sequences are MDHEN and SYDVKM. J gave up 9 bases and V 6 bases, and 8 bases lay outside the gene matches. The source was peripheral blood, collected before pregnancy. The chain is built from TRBV28 and TRBJ1-5, with 7 bases lining up with TRBD1. The sequence came from a female donor with multiple sclerosis, enrolled in a pregnancy study. The CDR3 coding sequence is TGTGCCAGCAGCCCGGACAGGTCCTTGCCCCAGCATTTT. Its protein product is CASSPDRSLPQHF.